The clone carrying this T cell receptor beta chain appeared a few times. This record belongs to a study of technical replicates of blood from four donors. Trimming pared 7 bases from V and 1 base from J, leaving 5 bases between. This CDR3 is 11 amino acids long. Germline V gene data show CDR1 as MNHEY and CDR2 as SMNVEV (reference sequence). Using immunoSEQ multiplex PCR, the repertoire was profiled, and TCRdb retains in-frame clones only, with some absent. The data contain some 80,000 clones, approximately 78% of them seen just once; the ten biggest clones take up around 4%. Specimen: PBMCs. The sequence came from a human donor in good health. Some clones in this sample may be carry-over from other donors' samples. The chain employs TRBV27 and TRBJ2-7, with D hard to call. DNA of the CDR3: TGTGCCAGCAATACTTCCTACGAGCAGTACTTC. It encodes CASNTSYEQYF.